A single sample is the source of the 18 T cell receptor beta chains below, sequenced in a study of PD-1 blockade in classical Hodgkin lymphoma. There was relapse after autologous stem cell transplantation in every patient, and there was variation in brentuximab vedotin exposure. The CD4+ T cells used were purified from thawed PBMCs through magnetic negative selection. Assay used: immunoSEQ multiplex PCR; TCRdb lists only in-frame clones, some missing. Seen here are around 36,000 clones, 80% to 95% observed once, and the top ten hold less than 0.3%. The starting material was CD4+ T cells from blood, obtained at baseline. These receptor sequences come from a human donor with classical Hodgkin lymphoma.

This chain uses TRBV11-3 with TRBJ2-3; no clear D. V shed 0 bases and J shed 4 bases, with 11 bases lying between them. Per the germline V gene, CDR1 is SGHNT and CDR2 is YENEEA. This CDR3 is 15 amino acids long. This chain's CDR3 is CASSLEGLGSDTQYF. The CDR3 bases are TGTGCCAGCAGCTTAGAGGGCTTGGGGTCAGATACGCAGTATTTT.

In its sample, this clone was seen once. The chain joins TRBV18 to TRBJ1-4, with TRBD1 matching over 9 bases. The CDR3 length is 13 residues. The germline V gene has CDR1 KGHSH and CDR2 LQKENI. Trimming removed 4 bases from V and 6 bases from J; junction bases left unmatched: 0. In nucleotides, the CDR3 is TGTGCCAGCTCACGGGACAGGGATGAAAAACTGTTTTTT. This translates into CASSRDRDEKLFF.

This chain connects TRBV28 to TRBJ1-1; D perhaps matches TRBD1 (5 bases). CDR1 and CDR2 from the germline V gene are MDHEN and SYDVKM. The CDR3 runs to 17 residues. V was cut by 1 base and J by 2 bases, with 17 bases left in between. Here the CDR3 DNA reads TGTGCCAGCAGTTTATTGGGCAGGGTTTTGGAAAACACTGAAGCTTTCTTT. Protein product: CASSLLGRVLENTEAFF.

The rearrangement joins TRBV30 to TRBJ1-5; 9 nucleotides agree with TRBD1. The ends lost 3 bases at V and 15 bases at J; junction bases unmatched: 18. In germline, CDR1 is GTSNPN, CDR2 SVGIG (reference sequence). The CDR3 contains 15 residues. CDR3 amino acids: CAWSGGTGPYDGAHF. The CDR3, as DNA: TGTGCCTGGAGCGGGGGGACAGGGCCTTACGACGGAGCGCATTTT.

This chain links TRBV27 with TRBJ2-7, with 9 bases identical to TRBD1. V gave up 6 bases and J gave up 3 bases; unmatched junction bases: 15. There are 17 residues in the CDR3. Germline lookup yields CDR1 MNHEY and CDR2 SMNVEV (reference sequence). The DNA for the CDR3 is TGTGCCAGCAGGAACACAGGGGGCCCTGGACCCCTCTACGAGCAGTACTTC. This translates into CASRNTGGPGPLYEQYF.

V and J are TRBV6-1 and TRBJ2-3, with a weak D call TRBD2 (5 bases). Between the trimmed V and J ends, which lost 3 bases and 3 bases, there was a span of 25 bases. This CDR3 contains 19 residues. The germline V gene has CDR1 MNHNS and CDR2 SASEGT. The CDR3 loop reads CASSDEKWLAGGLTDTQYF. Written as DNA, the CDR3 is TGTGCCAGCAGTGATGAGAAGTGGCTGGCGGGCGGTTTAACAGATACGCAGTATTTT.

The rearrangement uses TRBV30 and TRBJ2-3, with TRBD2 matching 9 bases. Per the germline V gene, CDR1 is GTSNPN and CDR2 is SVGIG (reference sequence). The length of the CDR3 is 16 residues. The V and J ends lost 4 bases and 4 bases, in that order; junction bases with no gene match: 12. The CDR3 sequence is CAWKEWGREGSDTQYF. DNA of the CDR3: TGTGCCTGGAAAGAATGGGGGCGGGAGGGCTCAGATACGCAGTATTTT.

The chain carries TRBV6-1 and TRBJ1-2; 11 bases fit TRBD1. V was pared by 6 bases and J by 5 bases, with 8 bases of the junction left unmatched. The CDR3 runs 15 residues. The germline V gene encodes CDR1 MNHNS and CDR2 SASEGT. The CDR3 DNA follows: TGTGCCAGCAGCGGACAGGGGGCGCGGGTTTATGGCTACACCTTC. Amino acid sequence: CASSGQGARVYGYTF.

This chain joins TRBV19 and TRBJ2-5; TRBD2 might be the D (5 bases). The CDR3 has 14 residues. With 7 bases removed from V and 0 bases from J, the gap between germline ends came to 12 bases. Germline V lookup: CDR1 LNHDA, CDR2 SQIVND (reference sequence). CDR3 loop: CASKEDPNQETQYF. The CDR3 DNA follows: TGTGCCAGTAAGGAGGATCCCAACCAAGAGACCCAGTACTTC.

Here the CDR3 reads CASRTGGPQETQYF. CDR3 in DNA: TGTGCCAGTAGGACAGGGGGGCCCCAAGAGACCCAGTACTTC. V usage is TRBV19 and J usage is TRBJ2-5, with 9 positions matching TRBD1. The ends lost 6 bases at V and 1 base at J; junction bases unmatched: 3. This CDR3 is built from 14 residues. The germline CDR1 and CDR2 sequences are LNHDA and SQIVND (reference sequence).

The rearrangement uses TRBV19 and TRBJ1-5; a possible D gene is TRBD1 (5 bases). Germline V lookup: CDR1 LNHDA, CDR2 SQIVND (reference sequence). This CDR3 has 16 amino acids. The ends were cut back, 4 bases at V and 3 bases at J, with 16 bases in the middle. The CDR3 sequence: CASSTVRVSINQPQHF. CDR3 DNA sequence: TGTGCCAGTAGTACCGTCAGGGTCTCTATCAATCAGCCCCAGCATTTT.

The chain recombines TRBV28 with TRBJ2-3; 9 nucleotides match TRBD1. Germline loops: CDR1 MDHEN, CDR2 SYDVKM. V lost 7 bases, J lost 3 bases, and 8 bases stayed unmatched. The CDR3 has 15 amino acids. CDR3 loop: CASTRDRVGTDTQYF. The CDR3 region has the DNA TGTGCCAGCACTCGGGACAGGGTGGGGACAGATACGCAGTATTTT.

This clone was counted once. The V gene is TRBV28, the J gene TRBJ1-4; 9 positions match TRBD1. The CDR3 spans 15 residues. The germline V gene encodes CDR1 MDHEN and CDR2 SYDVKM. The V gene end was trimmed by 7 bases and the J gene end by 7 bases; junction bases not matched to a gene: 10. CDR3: CASMTGGWLGEKLFF. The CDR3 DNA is TGTGCCAGCATGACAGGGGGTTGGTTAGGTGAAAAACTGTTTTTT.

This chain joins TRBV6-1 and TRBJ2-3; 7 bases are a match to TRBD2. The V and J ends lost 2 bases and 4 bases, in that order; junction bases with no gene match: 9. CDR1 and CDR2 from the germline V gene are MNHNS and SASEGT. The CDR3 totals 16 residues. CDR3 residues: CASSEIIVGGPDTQYF. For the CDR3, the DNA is TGTGCCAGCAGTGAAATTATAGTGGGAGGGCCAGATACGCAGTATTTT.

CDR3: CATSRGPTSHPIDYEQYF. CDR3 in DNA: TGTGCCACCAGCCGCGGTCCGACCTCCCACCCTATAGATTACGAGCAGTACTTC. The chain joins TRBV15 to TRBJ2-7; D gene ambiguous. The germline V and J ends were trimmed by 5 bases and 4 bases, with 27 bases remaining between them. The CDR3 contains 18 residues. Per germline, CDR1 LNHNV and CDR2 YYDKDF (reference sequence).

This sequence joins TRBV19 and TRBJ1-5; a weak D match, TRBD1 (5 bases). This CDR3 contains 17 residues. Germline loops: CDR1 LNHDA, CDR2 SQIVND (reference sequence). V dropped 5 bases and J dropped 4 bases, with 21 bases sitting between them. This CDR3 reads CASSSPRQGERNQPQHF. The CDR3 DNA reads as TGTGCCAGTAGTTCCCCTCGGCAGGGAGAAAGGAATCAGCCCCAGCATTTT.

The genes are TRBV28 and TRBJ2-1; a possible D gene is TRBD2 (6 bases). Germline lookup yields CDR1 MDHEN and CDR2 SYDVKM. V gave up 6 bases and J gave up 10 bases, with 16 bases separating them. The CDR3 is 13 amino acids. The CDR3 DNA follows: TGTGCCAGCAGCTCGGGCGGGGTCGGGGAGCAGTTCTTC. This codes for CASSSGGVGEQFF.

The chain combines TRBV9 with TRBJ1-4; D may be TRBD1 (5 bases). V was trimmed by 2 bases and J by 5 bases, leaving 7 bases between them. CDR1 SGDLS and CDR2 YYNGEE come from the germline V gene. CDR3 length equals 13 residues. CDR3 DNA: TGTGCCAGCAGCGTGGGACCGAATGAAAAACTGTTTTTT. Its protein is CASSVGPNEKLFF.